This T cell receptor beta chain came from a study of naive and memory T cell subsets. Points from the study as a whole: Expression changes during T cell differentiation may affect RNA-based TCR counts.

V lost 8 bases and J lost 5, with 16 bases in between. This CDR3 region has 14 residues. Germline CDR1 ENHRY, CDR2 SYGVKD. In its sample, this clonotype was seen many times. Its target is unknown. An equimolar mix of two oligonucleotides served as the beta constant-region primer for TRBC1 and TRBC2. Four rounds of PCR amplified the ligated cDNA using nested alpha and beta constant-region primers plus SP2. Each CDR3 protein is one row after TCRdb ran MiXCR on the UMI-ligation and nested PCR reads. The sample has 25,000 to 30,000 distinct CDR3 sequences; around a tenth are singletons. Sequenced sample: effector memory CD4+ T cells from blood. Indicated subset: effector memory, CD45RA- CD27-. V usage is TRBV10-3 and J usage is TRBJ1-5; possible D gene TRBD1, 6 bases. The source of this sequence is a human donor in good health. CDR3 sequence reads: CAIANGPGDQPQHF. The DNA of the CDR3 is TGTGCCATCGCAAACGGACCAGGGGATCAGCCCCAGCATTTT.